This T cell receptor (beta chain) came from a study of T cells in Graves' hyperthyroidism and ophthalmopathy. Study-wide findings and caveats: Researchers found most expanded thyroid clonotypes above 0.001 in blood as well. A model of 13 V-J features distinguished ophthalmopathy from stable hyperthyroidism.

TCR beta CDR3 region amplification was performed from RNA transcripts. HTBI primers were the set used in a first-round RT-PCR of the TCR CDR3. TCRdb independently ran MiXCR on the multiplex PCR reads; one entry per CDR3 protein. The sample includes around 390,000 distinct CDR3 sequences, around 15% of them seen just once. With V trimmed by 6 bases and J by 4 bases, 9 bases remained unmatched. There are 14 residues in the CDR3. The germline gives CDR1 SQVTM, CDR2 ANQGSEA. Each person with ophthalmopathy scored at least 3 on the Clinical Activity Score, reached NOSPECS grade 4 or higher, and had been ill under 3 months. The diagnoses drew upon clinical symptoms, serum thyroxine and TRAb, thyroid ultrasound and orbital computed tomography. The sample holds many counts of this clonotype. Its antigen remains unknown.

This clonotype was sampled from a woman aged 30 to 39 with Graves' ophthalmopathy. The sample comprised blood. The gene calls are TRBV29-1 and TRBJ2-1; 7 positions match TRBD1. CDR3 bases: TGCAGCGTGGAAACAGGGGTAGGATACAATGAGCAGTTCTTC. It encodes CSVETGVGYNEQFF.